The present T cell receptor (beta chain) was sequenced within a study of regulatory dendritic cells for organ transplantation. CDR1 SGHDT and CDR2 YYEEEE come from the germline V gene. V was shortened by 0 bases and J by 0 bases, with 7 bases between the two germline ends. This CDR3 comprises 15 residues. Assay used: immunoSEQ multiplex PCR; TCRdb lists only in-frame clones, some missing. The table records roughly 28,000 clones, approximately 80% of them present only once. Sequences were obtained from naive CD4+ T cells from blood. Described subset: CD45RA+ naive T cells. This chain joins TRBV5-6 and TRBJ1-5, with TRBD1 as a possible D gene (5 bases). The clonotype originates from a human donor in good health. CDR3 residues: CASSLAQGSNQPQHF. The DNA of the CDR3 is TGTGCCAGCAGCTTGGCCCAGGGTAGCAATCAGCCCCAGCATTTT.